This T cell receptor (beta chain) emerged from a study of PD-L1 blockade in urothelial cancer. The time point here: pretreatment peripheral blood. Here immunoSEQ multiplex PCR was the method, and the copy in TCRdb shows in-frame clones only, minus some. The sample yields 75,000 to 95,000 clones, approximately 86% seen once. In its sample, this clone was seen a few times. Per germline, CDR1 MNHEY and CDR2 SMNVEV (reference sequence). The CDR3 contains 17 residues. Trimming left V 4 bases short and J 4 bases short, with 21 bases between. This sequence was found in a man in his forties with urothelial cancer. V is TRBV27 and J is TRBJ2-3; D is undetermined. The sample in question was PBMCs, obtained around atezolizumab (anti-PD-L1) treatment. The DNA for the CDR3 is TGTGCCAGCAGTTATTGGCCCCGGTCAAGCAGCGCAGATACGCAGTATTTT. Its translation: CASSYWPRSSSADTQYF.